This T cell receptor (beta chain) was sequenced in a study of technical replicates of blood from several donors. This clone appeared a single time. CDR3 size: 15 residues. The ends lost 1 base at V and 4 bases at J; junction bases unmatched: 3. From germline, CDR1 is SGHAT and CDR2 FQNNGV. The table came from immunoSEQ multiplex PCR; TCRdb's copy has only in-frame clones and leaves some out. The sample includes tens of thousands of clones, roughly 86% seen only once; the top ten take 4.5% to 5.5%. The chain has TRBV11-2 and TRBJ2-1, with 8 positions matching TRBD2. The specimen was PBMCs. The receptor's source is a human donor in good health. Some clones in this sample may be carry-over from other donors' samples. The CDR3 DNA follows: TGTGCCAGCAGCTTAGGAGTAGCGGGATACAATGAGCAGTTCTTC. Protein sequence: CASSLGVAGYNEQFF.